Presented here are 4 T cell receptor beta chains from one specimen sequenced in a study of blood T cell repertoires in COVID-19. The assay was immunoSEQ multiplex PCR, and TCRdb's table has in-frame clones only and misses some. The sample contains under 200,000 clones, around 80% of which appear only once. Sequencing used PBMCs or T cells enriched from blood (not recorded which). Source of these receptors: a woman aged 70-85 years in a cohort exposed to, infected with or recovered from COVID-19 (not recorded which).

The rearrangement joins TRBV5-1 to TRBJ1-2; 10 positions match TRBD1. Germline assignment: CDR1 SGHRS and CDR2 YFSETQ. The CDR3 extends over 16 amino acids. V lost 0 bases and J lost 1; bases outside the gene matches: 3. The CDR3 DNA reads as TGCGCCAGCAGCTTGGGACAGGGGGCTGTTAACTATGGCTACACCTTC. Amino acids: CASSLGQGAVNYGYTF.

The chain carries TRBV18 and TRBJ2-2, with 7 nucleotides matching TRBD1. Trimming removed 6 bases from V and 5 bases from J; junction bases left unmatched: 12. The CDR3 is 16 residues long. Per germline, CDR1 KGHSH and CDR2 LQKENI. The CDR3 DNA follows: TGTGCCAGCTCGCCTCGGGTCGGGACAGCTACCGGGGAGCTGTTTTTT. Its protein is CASSPRVGTATGELFF.

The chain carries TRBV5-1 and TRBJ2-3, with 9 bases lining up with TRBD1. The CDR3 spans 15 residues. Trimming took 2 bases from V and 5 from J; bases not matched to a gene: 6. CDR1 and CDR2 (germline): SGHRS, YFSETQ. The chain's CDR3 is CASSFPGQGKDTQYF. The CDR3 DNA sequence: TGCGCCAGCAGCTTCCCGGGACAGGGAAAAGATACGCAGTATTTT.

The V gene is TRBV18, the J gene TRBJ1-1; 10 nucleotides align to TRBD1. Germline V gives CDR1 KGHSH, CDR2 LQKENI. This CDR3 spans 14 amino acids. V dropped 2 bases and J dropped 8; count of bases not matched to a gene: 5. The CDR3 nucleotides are TGTGCCAGCTCACCAGGGACAGGGGTTAGAGAAGCTTTCTTT. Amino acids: CASSPGTGVREAFF.